This T cell receptor (beta chain) stems from a study of T cells after posttransplantation cyclophosphamide. This clone is medium-sized (0.01 to 0.1%) in the sample. Antigen unknown. V trimming: 4 bases; J trimming: 3 bases; junction bases outside the gene matches: 12. Germline assignment: CDR1 SGHRS and CDR2 YFSETQ. The CDR3 is 17 residues long. Sequenced by immunoSEQ multiplex PCR; TCRdb stores in-frame clones only, minus some. The profile covers approximately 7,900 clones, none occurring a single time. Cyclophosphamide on days +3 and +4 followed busulfan-fludarabine conditioning and a marrow graft. Broader study findings: TRB clonality was highly associated with recipient CMV seropositivity and reactivation.

This clonotype originated in a male patient aged 25-45 years who received an allogeneic stem cell transplant from an unrelated donor, was CMV-positive, and had acute and chronic GVHD. A subset of T cells may come from the graft donor. Material: PBMCs, obtained after an allogeneic stem cell transplant with post-transplant cyclophosphamide. This rearrangement joins TRBV5-1 to TRBJ1-1; 10 nucleotides match TRBD1. Written as DNA, the CDR3 is TGCGCCAGCAGCGCGGGACAGGGGTTGGCTCGGTACACTGAAGCTTTCTTT. The encoded protein is CASSAGQGLARYTEAFF. Using reference TRBV5-1 and TRBJ1-1 for the parts outside the CDR3, the full variable domain is KAGVTQTPRYLIKTRGQQVTLSCSPISGHRSVSWYQQTPGQGLQFLFEYFSETQRNKGNFPGRFSGRQFSNSRSEMNVSTLELGDSALYLCASSAGQGLARYTEAFFGQGTRLTVV.